Ten or more counts support the clone carrying this T cell receptor (beta chain). Its cognate antigen is unknown. The data were taken from a study of molecular identifiers for immune sequencing clone quantification. Across the whole study: RNA, taken in replicates from about 20,000 or 100,000 naive CD8 cells, was split five ways, with four sequenced. Regarding the study as a whole: Highly expanded clone sizes could be underestimated by identical TCR molecules that share a barcode.

TCRdb recomputed calls from the PCR reads with MiXCR, one row per CDR3 protein. The sample holds about 640,000 distinct CDR3 sequences, approximately 20% seen once. The ends were cut back, 0 bases at V and 6 bases at J, with 13 bases in the middle. The CDR3 is made up of 14 amino acids. Germline V lookup: CDR1 SGHDT, CDR2 YYEEEE. Input for naive CD8 libraries was roughly 20,000 to 1,000,000 sorted cells; the RNA fraction used was 10%, 30% or 50%. A CD8+CD4-CCR7+CD45RA+ gate was used to sort naive CD8 T cells. The source material was naive CD8+ T cells from blood, with Jurkat cell RNA spiked in. Documented subset: FACS-sorted CD8+CD4-CCR7+CD45RA+ naive T cells. V is TRBV5-6 and J is TRBJ2-7; the D gene is possibly TRBD2 (6 bases). The sequence was obtained from a human donor in good health. Some libraries in this study had Jurkat cell RNA spiked in. Here the CDR3 reads CASSLGGVGSEQYF. CDR3 in DNA: TGTGCCAGCAGCTTGGGCGGGGTCGGTTCCGAGCAGTACTTC.